This T cell receptor beta chain was retrieved from a study of cytomegalovirus exposure and HLA in healthy donors. CDR3 length equals 14 residues. Germline V gives CDR1 SGHVS, CDR2 FNYEAQ. Primers for the PCR totalled 60 Vbeta and 13 Jbeta. Measured with immunoSEQ multiplex PCR; TCRdb has only the in-frame clones, and not every one. This sample has some 130,000 clones, with around 80% found just once. This clone came up a few times. The sequenced material came from PBMCs. The receptor was isolated from a man between 18 and 35 years old in good health and CMV-seronegative. The rearrangement joins TRBV7-6 to TRBJ2-5; 8 bases fit TRBD1. The J call may be incorrect, as the DNA end agrees better with TRBJ2-7. The CDR3 reads CASSFTGQEGEQYF. In DNA, the CDR3 is TGTGCCAGCAGCTTTACGGGACAGGAGGGCGAGCAGTACTTC.